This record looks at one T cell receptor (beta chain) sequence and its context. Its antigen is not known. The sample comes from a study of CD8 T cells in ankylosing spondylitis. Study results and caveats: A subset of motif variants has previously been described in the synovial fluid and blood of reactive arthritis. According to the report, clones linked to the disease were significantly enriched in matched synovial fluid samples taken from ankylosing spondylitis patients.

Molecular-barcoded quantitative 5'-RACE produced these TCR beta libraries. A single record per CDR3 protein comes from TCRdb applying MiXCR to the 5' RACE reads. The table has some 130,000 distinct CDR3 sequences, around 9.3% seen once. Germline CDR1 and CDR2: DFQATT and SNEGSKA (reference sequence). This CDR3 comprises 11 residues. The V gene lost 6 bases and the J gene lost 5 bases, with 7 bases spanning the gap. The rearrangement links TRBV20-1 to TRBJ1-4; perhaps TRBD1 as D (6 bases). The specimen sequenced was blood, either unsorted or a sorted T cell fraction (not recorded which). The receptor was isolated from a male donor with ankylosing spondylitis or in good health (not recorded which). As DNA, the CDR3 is TGCAGTGCCAGGGGAAATGAAAAACTGTTTTTT. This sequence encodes CSARGNEKLFF.